This TCR beta chain was retrieved from a study of blood T cells in healthy people across ages (dated by TCRdb to between 2014 and 2017). Background for the entire study: In model experiments, roughly one uniquely barcoded TCR beta cDNA molecule per two T cells was captured by template switching. Using deep sequencing normalized with unique cDNA molecular identifiers, the study measured how TCR beta repertoire diversity changes with age. Four age groups were formed from the donors: young (average about 17 years), middle-aged (roughly 38), aged (around 68) and long-lived (roughly 88). To avoid experimental bias, donors of different ages were distributed randomly across sequencing lanes. For two donors (one aged 18 to 30 and one aged 80 or older), the study analyzed two additional independent replicas of 1 million unique cDNA reads from the same blood draw.

The library came from 5' RACE. Sequenced on an Illumina HiSeq 2500. A second PCR of roughly 6 to 12 cycles was performed with a sample-barcoded 5' primer and a J-beta primer mix. A unique molecular identifier was introduced onto each TCR beta cDNA molecule by a template-switch 5' adaptor carrying 12 random nucleotides. Each sample yielded at least 3 million CDR3-containing paired-end reads. First-strand cDNA was synthesized from all RNA with the Mint cDNA synthesis kit, primed by a TRBC-specific oligonucleotide. Following uracil-DNA glycosylase treatment, a first 18-cycle PCR with universal primers M1SS and BC2_uni_R was performed on all cDNA. The study's processing was this. For normalization, 1 million high-quality reads, each with a distinct molecular identifier, were randomly selected from each sample. Instead of being binned into consensus sequences, reads with shared molecular identifiers were discarded. MiTCR, with a Q25 quality threshold and the strictest error-elimination algorithm, was used for CDR3 identification, clonotype clustering and error correction. A nonparametric unseen species model with Euler transformation was used to estimate a lower bound on total TCR beta diversity. TCRdb cleaned the public reads at Q25 with fastp, built clones with MiXCR and kept in-frame beta chains. Under each unique CDR3 protein, matching rows form one entry showing the most common genes and DNA. The V and J calls and clone size come from TCRdb's table, not from the authors' own analysis. For this sample the table gives over a million distinct CDR3 sequences, of which 35% to 50% were detected only once. The ten largest clones take up approximately 20% of the sample.

Donors were about 36 systemically healthy Caucasian individuals from Russia aged about 6 to 100 years. Approximately 9.3 milliliters of peripheral blood were drawn from each donor into EDTA-treated Vacutainer tubes. PBMCs were isolated by Ficoll-Paque density-gradient centrifugation, with at least 7 million obtained per sample. Total RNA, at least 6 micrograms per sample, was extracted from PBMCs with Trizol reagent. For every donor, flow cytometry on a PBMC aliquot measured the percentage of naive CD45RAhigh/CD27high T cells. The cysteine opens and the phenylalanine closes a CDR3 of 18 amino acids. Here the CDR3 DNA is all that survives: 54 bases in frame from base 1. Trimming removed 0 bases from V and 9 bases from J, leaving 24 bases between the germline ends. CDR1 and CDR2 are read off the germline V gene (reference sequence) as DFQATT and SNEGSKA. As concerns this clonotype: Its antigen is still unknown. Base quality data are lacking; no much larger clone is found one base away.

Beyond this particular receptor, the publication reports: The CMV infection status of donors was not known, potentially confounding age-related changes in expanded clonotypes. The percentage of naive T cells measured by flow cytometry correlated strongly with observed TCR beta diversity. Observed TCR beta diversity per million T cells fell roughly linearly with age, and a significant reduction was already apparent by age roughly 40. Since profiling was done on bulk unsorted PBMCs, naive and antigen-experienced compartments could not be conclusively compared. Estimates of total diversity based on one million sequenced T cells were considered lower bounds and underestimates. The long-lived group showed more naive CD4+ T cells, fewer expanded clones and increased TCR diversity than the aged group, suggesting age selection.

Sequenced material: blood. Recombination connected TRBV20-1 to TRBJ1-6, with a weak D call of TRBD1 (6 bases match). The receptor comes from a woman aged 55-75 years in good health. The CDR3 loop reads CSARDPQTGPIFSSPLHF. In nucleotide form, the sequence is TGCAGTGCTAGAGATCCCCAGACAGGTCCGATCTTTTCTTCACCCCTCCACTTT.